This is a list of T cell receptor beta chains from one sample in a study of regulatory T cells in long-lasting Graves disease. TCRdb fed the multiplex PCR reads into MiXCR, producing one record per CDR3 protein. This sample yields about 530,000 distinct CDR3 sequences, of which about 16% are seen a single time; around 25% belongs to the top ten. The same data also went into a second study, on T cells in Graves' hyperthyroidism and ophthalmopathy.

Sequenced here: peripheral blood mononuclear cells (PBMCs), sampled at new diagnosis, from a patient treated with antithyroid drugs. These receptors were collected from a woman aged 40 to 65 with Graves disease. Both conserved end residues are part of each CDR3. Expanded clones get a size class; other rows say once, few or many, or leave the size out.

j_call	v_call	clone_size	cdr3_aa
TRBJ2-1	TRBV5-1	many	CASSPRDASYNEQFF
TRBJ2-2	TRBV11-3	few	CASNAGSYTGELFF
TRBJ2-7	TRBV12-3/TRBV12-4	many	CASSLGGSSYEQYF
TRBJ2-5	TRBV5-6	few	CASSLYRSDSRETQYF
TRBJ2-7	TRBV5-1	many	CASTRTGVDSYEQYF
TRBJ1-5	TRBV2	many	CASSEEVSNQPQHF
TRBJ2-3	TRBV7-3	once	CASSLQGGPTQYF
TRBJ2-7	TRBV3-1	many	CASSQVRDEQYF
TRBJ1-1	TRBV7-2	many	CASSLGGLQELSTEAFF
TRBJ2-6	TRBV5-1	few	CASSLSGGSGANVLTF
TRBJ1-4	TRBV19	many	CASSIARTGNEKLFF
TRBJ2-1	TRBV12-3/TRBV12-4	many	CASRTGNEQFF
TRBJ1-1	TRBV6-6	-	CASSYSGTGYTEAFF
TRBJ2-6	TRBV3-1	-	CASSQDPSGANVLTF
TRBJ1-1	TRBV2	many	CASSAQGSTEAFF
TRBJ2-1	TRBV28	many	CASSLSLAGGYNEQFF
TRBJ2-5	TRBV2	many	CASSEEGTQYF
TRBJ1-5	TRBV3-1	-	CASSRSGTSQHF
TRBJ1-5	TRBV27	-	CASRQTGAFAQPQHF
TRBJ1-5	TRBV3-1	many	CASSPRGTGKQPQHF
TRBJ2-7	TRBV28	many	CAASRGSYYEQYF
TRBJ2-1	TRBV30	-	CAWGGNNEQFF
TRBJ2-5	TRBV29-1	many	CSVYDWDQETQYF
TRBJ1-1	TRBV6-2/TRBV6-3	once	CVSSTAHTRTEAFF
TRBJ2-5	TRBV6-1	many	CASSNTQETQYF
TRBJ1-1	TRBV18	many	CASSPRLADLNTEAFF
TRBJ2-7	TRBV4-1	-	CASAAGGGYYEQYF
TRBJ2-1	TRBV2	many	CASSESLLHNEQFF
TRBJ2-7	TRBV14	-	CASSPGRSGYEQYF
TRBJ1-1	TRBV7-9	-	CASSVGGAETEAFF
TRBJ2-3	TRBV11-3	many	CASSLDALTHQPDTQYF
TRBJ1-6	TRBV9	few	CASSVSTAYNSPLHF
TRBJ1-5	TRBV3-1	many	CASSLRDNSNQPQHF
TRBJ2-7	TRBV5-4	-	CASSLGAGKFPYEQYF
TRBJ1-1	TRBV5-1	many	CASSFEGRPAEAFF
TRBJ1-2	TRBV20-1	few	CSASPGQLSYGYTF
TRBJ1-2	TRBV3-1	many	CASSQGYGGGIGNYGYTF
TRBJ1-3	TRBV28	few	CASRVSGNTIYF
TRBJ2-5	TRBV5-5	many	CASSFPTGGKETQYF
TRBJ2-3	TRBV6-4	many	CASSESAGGSTDTQYF
TRBJ2-5	TRBV2	many	CASSETSGAGDQYF